This T cell receptor (beta chain) was captured by sequencing in a study of shared clonotypes between healthy human individuals. Assay used: immunoSEQ multiplex PCR; TCRdb lists only in-frame clones, some missing. The repertoire holds over a million clones, with 98% to 99% as singletons. Germline V CDR1 and CDR2: MDHEN, SYDVKM. This CDR3 is built from 17 residues. Trimming took off 3 bases at V and 5 bases at J, with 20 bases between the two ends. The V gene is TRBV28, the J gene TRBJ2-1; no clear D. Sequencing was done on a sample of naive CD4+ T cells sorted from blood. The sample's subset: CD45RA+ positively selected. This clonotype was obtained from a man aged 30 to 39 in good health. The DNA of the CDR3 is TGTGCCAGCAGTTTGGGGTGGGTGATAAGCCCGAACAATGAGCAGTTCTTC. Its translation is CASSLGWVISPNNEQFF. Together with reference TRBV28 and TRBJ2-1, the CDR3 gives the full variable domain: DVKVTQSSRYLVKRTGEKVFLECVQDMDHENMFWYRQDPGLGLRLIYFSYDVKMKEKGDIPEGYSVSREKKERFSLILESASTNQTSMYLCASSLGWVISPNNEQFFGPGTRLTVL.